Listed here are 8 T cell receptor beta chains from one sample, sequenced in a study of siplizumab effects on memory and regulatory T cells (dated by TCRdb to the late 2010s). The method was the immunoSEQ multiplex PCR assay. The table was pulled from immuneACCESS by TCRdb, which kept in-frame rearrangements only. Such tables lose some clones; where checked, under half of the loss comes from unresolved V genes, and the rest has no known cause. Within this sample are about 50,000 clones, with 95% to 98% of them counted one time only. The ten largest clones capture around 0.6% of the sample. Sequenced input: naive CD4+ T cells sorted from blood. The cell subset or site label corresponds to: unstimulated naive T cells. The receptors were gathered from a human donor in good health.

The V call is TRBV9, the J call TRBJ1-1; D gene uncertain. Germline V gene lookup returns CDR1 SGDLS and CDR2 YYNGEE. The CDR3 is made up of 14 amino acids. V was shortened by 3 bases and J by 1 base, with 10 bases between the two germline ends. The CDR3 spells CASSAQVGNTEAFF. DNA of the CDR3: TGTGCCAGCAGCGCGCAGGTAGGGAACACTGAAGCTTTCTTT.

The chain has TRBV10-3 and TRBJ2-7; 10 bases fit TRBD2. The CDR3 contains 15 residues. Per the germline V gene, CDR1 is ENHRY and CDR2 is SYGVKD. V lost 4 bases to trimming and J lost 2 bases; unmatched junction nucleotides: 5. CDR3 in amino acids: CAISVGLAAAYEQYF. CDR3 DNA: TGTGCCATCAGTGTAGGACTAGCGGCCGCCTACGAGCAGTACTTC.

This chain uses TRBV2 with TRBJ2-3, with a tentative D call TRBD2 (6 bases). The ends were cut back, 3 bases at V and 0 bases at J, with 10 bases in the middle. There are 15 residues in the CDR3. Per germline, CDR1 SNHLY and CDR2 FYNNEI. CDR3 nucleotide sequence: TGTGCCAGCAGTGACGGGCGGGAAAGCACAGATACGCAGTATTTT. Protein: CASSDGRESTDTQYF.

The chain recombines TRBV6-6 with TRBJ1-5; TRBD1 matches 8 bases. Unmatched junction bases numbered 4, after V lost 0 bases and J lost 9 bases. Germline values: CDR1 MNHNY, CDR2 SVGAGI (reference sequence). The CDR3 has 14 amino acids. The CDR3 sequence is CASSYSGQVRPQHF. For the CDR3, the DNA is TGTGCCAGCAGTTACTCGGGACAGGTGAGGCCCCAGCATTTT.

The rearrangement links TRBV7-9 to TRBJ2-2, with unresolved D. The length of the CDR3 is 17 residues. Germline CDR1 reads SEHNR; CDR2 reads FQNEAQ (reference sequence). Trimming removed 1 base at V and 0 bases at J, with 12 bases between. The CDR3 nucleotides read TGTGCCAGCAGCTTAGATTTTGGCGGAACGAACACCGGGGAGCTGTTTTTT. Its protein is CASSLDFGGTNTGELFF.

The V gene is TRBV19, the J gene TRBJ2-7; TRBD1 aligns across 10 bases. This CDR3 spans 12 amino acids. Germline CDR1 LNHDA, CDR2 SQIVND (reference sequence). With V trimmed by 5 bases and J by 7 bases, 2 bases remained unmatched. For the CDR3, the DNA is TGTGCCAGTAGTGCGGACAGGGGGGAGCAGTACTTC. Its translation is CASSADRGEQYF.

The V call is TRBV6-5, the J call TRBJ1-2; D uncertain. Germline assignment: CDR1 MNHEY and CDR2 SVGAGI. Trimming left V 3 bases short and J 10 bases short, with 15 bases between. The CDR3 length is 13 residues. This CDR3 reads CASSYSTSATYTF. The DNA for the CDR3 is TGTGCCAGCAGTTATTCAACAAGCGCTACCTACACCTTC.

CDR3 DNA: TGTGCCTGGAGGTGGGGCCGCGGGGATGGCTACACCTTC. The encoded protein is CAWRWGRGDGYTF. The chain carries TRBV30 and TRBJ1-2, with D possibly being TRBD1 (5 bases). The CDR3 has 13 amino acids. The germline gives CDR1 GTSNPN, CDR2 SVGIG (reference sequence). Trimming took 3 bases from V and 6 from J, leaving 14 bases between them.